This T cell receptor (beta chain) was captured in a study of OX40 agonist ivuxolimab in advanced cancers. Libraries were prepared by immunoSEQ multiplex PCR; TCRdb keeps only in-frame clonotypes and omits some of them. The table records 57,000 or so clones, approximately 92% of them present only once. This clone was recorded only once. CDR1 and CDR2 from the germline V gene are LNHDA and SQIVND (reference sequence). The CDR3 has 14 residues. V shed 6 bases and J shed 4 bases, with 15 bases lying between them. The receptor was isolated from an adult with an advanced solid tumor such as melanoma, head and neck, liver or kidney cancer. Sequenced here: CD4+ or CD8+ T cells sorted from blood, sampled in a trial of the OX40 agonist ivuxolimab. The J gene is TRBJ2-5, the V gene TRBV19; possibly TRBD1 or TRBD2 for D (6 bases each). CDR3 sequence reads: CASSLGGRSETQYF. Here the CDR3 DNA reads TGTGCCAGTAGCCTCGGGGGCCGGTCAGAGACCCAGTACTTC.